This T cell receptor beta chain originates from a study of radiotherapy plus CTLA-4 blockade in lung cancer. Study-level background: Disease control was seen in 25% to 40% of patients, objective responses in roughly 19%. The study, taken as a whole, reports: Early blood T cell clone dynamics, with interferon-beta, were reported to best predict response. Some TCR clones had been derived from tumors. These clones expanded in peripheral blood after radiotherapy plus ipilimumab.

Regarding this clone: No antigen is known for it.

Data came from immunoSEQ multiplex PCR; TCRdb stores just in-frame clones and leaves some out. The table records 80,000 to 95,000 clones, around 80% of them present only once. Germline V gene lookup returns CDR1 SGHRS and CDR2 YFSETQ. The junction had 12 bases not matched to a gene; V was cut back by 4 bases and J by 1 base. There are 17 residues in the CDR3. Chemo-refractory metastatic non-small-cell lung cancer patients received focal radiation with ipilimumab CTLA-4 blockade. The source was peripheral blood, collected from a patient treated with radiotherapy plus ipilimumab. The receptor was isolated from a human donor with non-small cell lung cancer that progressed on radiotherapy plus ipilimumab. The J gene is TRBJ2-7, the V gene TRBV5-1, with 9 bases that match TRBD1. The CDR3 sequence: CASSQPGQGRWSYEQYF. The CDR3 DNA reads as TGCGCCAGCAGCCAGCCGGGACAGGGAAGGTGGTCCTACGAGCAGTACTTC.